Sequencing of this T cell receptor (beta chain) was carried out in a study of T cell responses to AZD1222 COVID-19 vaccine (dated by TCRdb to the early 2020s). Context from the whole study: TCR sequencing covered some 240 trial participants: 207 given two doses of AZD1222 and 26 given two doses of MenACWY control vaccine. Trial participants were enrolled by age into 18-55, 56-69 and 70-plus year subgroups, with roughly 160, 29 and 62 TCR-sequenced participants respectively.

The CDR3 regions of human TCRbeta chains were analyzed by immunosequencing. In the original analysis: Repertoire TCRs were checked for matches against a reference library of SARS-CoV-2-specific TCRs that had been generated using the MIRA antigen-specificity platform. Breadth was defined as the fraction of unique TCRs that were SARS-CoV-2-associated, and depth was defined as the fraction of total T cells that were SARS-CoV-2-associated. Using the MIRA data, each spike-specific TCR was assigned both to the spike region to which the TCR was reactive and to a CD4 or CD8 class. Log10-transformed breadth and depth values were compared by one-way ANOVA with Sidak's multiple comparisons tests. TCRdb provides this immuneACCESS table in a form limited to in-frame rearrangements. Some clones are lacking; in checked studies, under half of them reflect an unresolved V gene, and why the rest are absent is not known. The D gene and trimming were derived from the DNA, and the V and J assignments and clone size from that table. In all, the sample holds some 190,000 clones, and approximately 94% of those were seen once. The top ten clonotypes cover approximately 1.7% of the sample.

The time point label, read with the paper, signifies: about 28 days (+/-7) after the second vaccine dose. Per the publication, the treatment or condition label means: meningococcal conjugate vaccine given as trial control. Vaccinee samples came from UK trials COV001 and COV002, including a single-blind randomized controlled phase 2/3 trial of AZD1222 (ChAdOx1 nCoV-19) in healthy adults. For TCRbeta chain sequencing, PBMC samples were collected from trial participants at day 0 and at day 28 after the second dose. On this clone: It lacks a known antigen. Base qualities are not at hand, and no much larger clone is one base apart.

Results the study describes overall, beyond this receptor: Conclusions about previously exposed vaccinees were limited because only six AZD1222 recipients were SARS-CoV-2 seropositive at baseline. CD4 TCRs associated with the vaccine covered the entire spike protein, and the dominant responses were in regions 160-218 and 743-854. After two AZD1222 doses, spike-specific TCR breadth and depth were significantly higher than at day 0 and than in MenACWY recipients. Reportedly, almost half of the unique spike-specific TCRs recognized epitopes lying outside the regions that are mutated in the B.1.351 and B.1.1.7 variants. Because no samples from the day 14 peak response were available, repertoires could be characterized only after the peak T cell response. The 56-69-year group was small, and its depth increase did not reach significance, likely because of low power. Participants were mostly white British and included more females than males, and it was suggested by the authors that clonal diversity may have been underestimated.

Ends trimmed: V by 6 bases, J by 1 base; bases unmatched to a gene: 5. Sequences SNHLY (CDR1) and FYNNEI (CDR2) are obtained from the germline V gene. The CDR3 runs 15 residues from the cysteine to the phenylalanine. Only the CDR3 DNA is retained, 45 bases long and in frame from the first base. Sequenced material: peripheral blood, taken 28 days after the second dose of the MenACWY control vaccine. The rearranged chain carries TRBV2 and TRBJ2-7, with 11 junctional bases fitting TRBD2. This clonotype was sampled from an adult who received the MenACWY meningococcal vaccine as a control. The CDR3 amino acid sequence is: CASSETSGRSYEQYF. In nucleotide form, the sequence is TGTGCCAGCAGCGAAACTAGCGGGAGATCCTACGAGCAGTACTTC.